This T cell receptor (beta chain) comes out of a study of blood T cell repertoires in COVID-19. Study-level background: Sites across the United States, Italy and Spain contributed samples from acute and convalescent COVID-19. The cDNA or gDNA used as material had been derived from T cells, B-cell-depleted T cells, or PBMCs.

Original analysis: Quantification of nucleated cells was approximated via reference gene primer amplification. This table comes from immunoSEQ multiplex PCR, and its TCRdb copy is limited to in-frame clones, with some not included. The V and J calls and clone size were taken over from that table, and D and trimming were inferred from the DNA. Of fewer than 180,000 clones listed, around 90% are singletons. J was trimmed by 5 bases and V by 1 base; bases with no gene match: 7. CDR3 length: 15 amino acids. From germline, CDR1 is LGHDT and CDR2 YNNKEL (reference sequence). The sample comprised peripheral blood. V and J are TRBV3-1 (or the pseudogene TRBV3-2) and TRBJ2-5; 7 bases line up with TRBD2. The source is a woman aged 60-75 years with active or convalescent COVID-19. CDR3 region: CASSQGTSVGETQYF. CDR3 bases: TGTGCCAGCAGCCAAGGCACTAGCGTTGGGGAGACCCAGTACTTC.